These 15 T cell receptor beta chains were all obtained from the same sample, sequenced in a study of regulatory T cells in long-lasting Graves disease (dated by TCRdb to about 2021). In light of the paper, this sample's time point label describes: newly diagnosed GD, antithyroid drugs for less than 3 months. For both TCR sequencing and RNA sequencing, RNA was extracted from PBMCs in TRIzol. The library was made by multiplex PCR. Instrument on record: Illumina HiSeq 4000. iRepertoire HTBI primers and Arm-PCR amplification of CDR3 regions were used to construct TCR beta libraries. In TCRdb, the public reads were trimmed at Q25 with fastp and aligned with MiXCR, with productive beta chains retained. Rows merge per CDR3 protein into single entries with the most common DNA and genes. Recorded for this sample are roughly 420,000 distinct CDR3 sequences; approximately 15% of them occurred a single time. The ten largest clonotypes hold approximately 15% of the sample.

The data were also submitted as part of a second study, on T cells in Graves' hyperthyroidism and ophthalmopathy.

The sample was peripheral blood mononuclear cells (PBMCs), taken at new diagnosis, from a patient treated with antithyroid drugs. The receptors were gathered from a woman between 50 and 59 years old with Graves disease. Donor details come from another sample of the same person, matched by shared clones.

The sample holds one count of this clonotype. J is TRBJ1-4 and V is TRBV19, with 7 bases matching TRBD1. CDR3 size: 15 residues. Germline V lookup: CDR1 LNHDA, CDR2 SQIVND (reference sequence). V was clipped by 9 bases and J by 5 bases; unmatched bases: 12. The CDR3 coding sequence is TGTGCCAGCAGACAACGGGACAGAATAAATGAAAAACTGTTTTTT. Translating gives CASRQRDRINEKLFF.

The chain links TRBV18 to TRBJ2-7; D gene uncertain. The V end was cut by 0 bases, the J end by 3 bases, with 18 bases between. The CDR3 loop spans 17 amino acids. Germline CDR1 reads KGHSH; CDR2 reads LQKENI. The CDR3 region has the DNA TGTGCCAGCTCACCACCGGTGGGATTAGGTGAAGACTACGAGCAGTACTTC. Protein sequence: CASSPPVGLGEDYEQYF.

This clonotype showed up many times. The chain has TRBV2 and TRBJ1-6; D remains unclear. Germline V gives CDR1 SNHLY, CDR2 FYNNEI. The CDR3 sequence is 12 residues long. Trimming stripped 3 bases from V and 9 bases from J, with 6 bases between. The CDR3 reads CASSEGFSPLHF. The CDR3 DNA sequence: TGTGCCAGCAGTGAGGGGTTTTCACCCCTCCACTTT.

This clonotype has a count of ten or more. V usage is TRBV3-1 and J usage is TRBJ2-7, with D perhaps given as TRBD1 or TRBD2 (5 bases each). The germline gives CDR1 LGHDT, CDR2 YNNKEL (reference sequence). This CDR3 comprises 12 residues. Trimming pared 8 bases from V and 1 base from J, leaving 9 bases between. CDR3: CASGDASYEQYF. The DNA for the CDR3 is TGTGCCAGCGGGGACGCGTCCTACGAGCAGTACTTC.

In this sample, this clonotype turned up a few times. The conserved final phenylalanine or tryptophan is absent from the CDR3, which likely points to a read error. The rearrangement uses TRBV5-1 and TRBJ2-7; 11 bases agree with TRBD2. Germline CDR1 is SGHRS and CDR2 is YFSETQ. Unmatched junction bases numbered 6, after V lost 4 bases and J lost 3 bases. The CDR3 length is 15 residues. Here the CDR3 reads CASSPPTSGSYEQYI. Written as DNA, the CDR3 is TGCGCCAGCAGCCCCCCAACTAGCGGGAGCTACGAGCAGTACATC.

This clonotype was counted ten times or more. This chain joins TRBV18 and TRBJ2-5; either TRBD1 or TRBD2 may supply D (5 bases each). The V gene lost 6 bases and the J gene lost 3 bases, with 17 bases spanning the gap. The CDR3 consists of 15 residues. CDR1 and CDR2 (germline): KGHSH, LQKENI. DNA of the CDR3: TGTGCCAGCTCCCCCTCGGGACCTATTAAAGAGACCCAGTACTTC. Protein product: CASSPSGPIKETQYF.

This clonotype came up many times. The chain employs TRBV12-3 or TRBV12-4 and TRBJ2-1; 12 nucleotides align to TRBD2. This CDR3 has 16 residues. V was pared by 7 bases and J by 3 bases, with 7 bases of the junction left unmatched. As DNA, the CDR3 is TGTGCCAGCACCCTAGCGGGAGGGGGGGACTACAATGAGCAGTTCTTC. Residues: CASTLAGGGDYNEQFF.

The rearrangement links TRBV24-1 to TRBJ2-6; D could derive from TRBD1 or TRBD2 (6 bases each). Germline V lookup: CDR1 KGHDR, CDR2 SFDVKD. The CDR3 contains 16 residues. Trimming pared 4 bases from V and 4 bases from J, leaving 13 bases between. The CDR3 is CATSDSGARGANVLTF. The CDR3 nucleotides are TGTGCCACCAGTGACTCGGGGGCGCGGGGGGCCAACGTCCTGACTTTC.

This chain uses TRBV24-1 with TRBJ2-7; TRBD1 agrees at 8 bases. The germline V gene has CDR1 KGHDR and CDR2 SFDVKD. There are 14 residues in the CDR3. Germline trimming cut 4 bases from V and 4 bases from J; bases unmatched to any gene: 5. CDR3 protein: CATSDPRQGYEQYF. DNA for the CDR3: TGTGCCACCAGTGACCCCCGACAGGGGTACGAGCAGTACTTC.

This sequence joins TRBV10-3 and TRBJ2-6; TRBD1 aligns across 10 bases. The J segment lost 0 bases and the V segment lost 5 bases, leaving 7 bases of the junction unmatched. This CDR3 contains 18 residues. Germline CDR1 ENHRY, CDR2 SYGVKD. CDR3 nucleotide sequence: TGTGCCATCAGTCGAGCGGGGACAGGGGTCTCTGGGGCCAACGTCCTGACTTTC. This translates into CAISRAGTGVSGANVLTF.

This clonotype occurred a few times. A junction end diverges from the germline sequence, so it may reflect a read error. The chain carries TRBV6-4 and TRBJ2-2; the match to TRBD2 covers 7 bases. Germline loops: CDR1 MRHNA, CDR2 SNTAGT. CDR3 length: 17 amino acids. The CDR3, as DNA: TGCGCCGGAGCGGGAACTAGCAGTCGAACAAACACCGGGGAGCTGTTTTTT. Translation: CAGAGTSSRTNTGELFF.

This clonotype was recorded many times. The V call is TRBV30, the J call TRBJ1-1, with 8 bases lining up with TRBD1. The CDR3 covers 18 residues. With V trimmed by 1 base and J by 0 bases, 13 bases remained unmatched. Germline assignment: CDR1 GTSNPN and CDR2 SVGIG (reference sequence). CDR3 nucleotide sequence: TGTGCCTGGAGTGCGCGGACAGGGAGGAAGAGGATGAACACTGAAGCTTTCTTT. Amino acids: CAWSARTGRKRMNTEAFF. The full variable domain, with the rest looked up from reference TRBV30 and TRBJ1-1, is SQTIHQWPATLVQPVGSPLSLECTVEGTSNPNLYWYRQAAGRGLQLLFYSVGIGQISSEVPQNLSASRPQDRQFILSSKKLLLSDSGFYLCAWSARTGRKRMNTEAFFGQGTRLTVV.

This clonotype was seen repeatedly, ten times or more. The chain links TRBV11-2 to TRBJ2-1; D ambiguous. CDR1 is SGHAT, CDR2 FQNNGV, per germline. The germline V and J ends were trimmed by 1 base and 8 bases, with 6 bases remaining between them. This CDR3 is built from 12 residues. CDR3 loop: CASSLVIYEQFF. CDR3 nucleotides: TGTGCCAGCAGCTTAGTGATTTATGAGCAGTTCTTC. The full variable domain, rest sourced from reference TRBV11-2 and TRBJ2-1, is EAGVAQSPRYKIIEKRQSVAFWCNPISGHATLYWYQQILGQGPKLLIQFQNNGVVDDSQLPKDRFSAERLKGVDSTLKIQPAKLEDSAVYLCASSLVIYEQFFGPGTRLTVL.

For this clonotype: This may be a read error: a much more frequent sequence differs by one nucleotide. The genes are TRBV4-1 and TRBJ2-7, with TRBD1 matching 7 bases. CDR1 and CDR2 (germline): MGHRA, YSYEKL. CDR3 length: 13 residues. J was trimmed by 2 bases and V by 2 bases; bases with no gene match: 0. CDR3 protein: CASSQQGAYEQYF. Here the CDR3 DNA reads TGCGCCAGCAGCCAACAGGGGGCCTACGAGCAGTACTTC.

The sample holds many counts of this clonotype. The chain carries TRBV29-1 and TRBJ2-3; tentatively, D is TRBD2 (5 bases). The CDR3 extends over 13 amino acids. The V gene's germline CDR1 is SQVTM and CDR2 ANQGSEA. The V end lost 6 bases, the J end lost 5 bases, and 15 bases lay between the germline ends. The CDR3 protein is CSVESTGGDTQYF. CDR3 coding DNA: TGCAGCGTCGAATCGACCGGAGGAGATACGCAGTATTTT.